The rows below give T cell receptor beta chains drawn from one sample of a study of T cells in Graves' hyperthyroidism and ophthalmopathy. TCRdb processed the multiplex PCR reads anew with MiXCR; each CDR3 protein has one entry. The sample includes a few hundred thousand distinct CDR3 sequences, around 20% of them seen just once. Input material: blood. These receptors originate from a young man with Graves' ophthalmopathy. Both conserved end residues are part of each CDR3. D genes are given only for firm matches. Some rows mark clone size as missing; the rest say once, few, many or name a class of expanded clone.

V gene	J gene	D gene	clone size	CDR3 DNA	CDR3 protein
TRBV6-1	TRBJ2-2	TRBD1	few	TGTGCCAGCAAGGACAGGGTCTACACCGGGGAGCTGTTTTTT	CASKDRVYTGELFF
TRBV9	TRBJ2-1	TRBD2	few	TGTGCCAGCAGCGGCAGCGGGGGGGCTTGGAATGAGCAGTTCTTC	CASSGSGGAWNEQFF
TRBV6-1	TRBJ1-2	-	many	TGTGCCAGCAGTGACAATCAGAGACGCAGGGATGGCTACACCTTC	CASSDNQRRRDGYTF
TRBV27	TRBJ2-3	-	many	TGTGCCAGCAGTTTAAAGATTCGGGGAACAGATACGCAGTATTTT	CASSLKIRGTDTQYF
TRBV2	TRBJ1-1	-	few	TGTGCCAGCAGTTACTCGGACCTGGTGAACACTGAAGCTTTCTTT	CASSYSDLVNTEAFF
TRBV19	TRBJ2-7	-	-	TGTGCCAGTAGGGAGACAGCCAACTCCTACGAGCAGTACTTC	CASRETANSYEQYF
TRBV20-1	TRBJ1-2	TRBD1	many	TGCAGTGCCAATCCGGGACAGGGGTATGGCTACACCTTC	CSANPGQGYGYTF
TRBV15	TRBJ1-6	-	-	TGTGCCACCAGCCCTTGGGAGTCACGGTCATCCCTCCACTTT	CATSPWESRSSLHF
TRBV6-5	TRBJ1-5	-	-	TGTGCCAGCAGTTACTCGAACAGGTGGGGTTGGAGCAATCAGCCCCAGCATTTT	CASSYSNRWGWSNQPQHF
TRBV28	TRBJ1-3	-	many	TGTGCCAGCAGTCCCCGGTGGCAGTCGGGTAACACCATATATTTT	CASSPRWQSGNTIYF
TRBV10-3	TRBJ1-2	TRBD1	many	TGTGCCATCAGTGCGGGACAGCTGACTAACTATGGCTACACCTTC	CAISAGQLTNYGYTF
TRBV5-1	TRBJ1-2	-	-	TGCGCCAGCTGCCCCGGTCGGGGAAACTATGGCTACACCTTC	CASCPGRGNYGYTF
TRBV12-3/TRBV12-4	TRBJ1-1	TRBD1	many	TGTGCCAGCAGTCTTCGGACAGGGAACACTGAAGCTTTCTTT	CASSLRTGNTEAFF
TRBV5-6	TRBJ1-2	-	few	TGTGCCAGCAGCGAAGGAGGGGGGAAGGACGGCTACACCTTC	CASSEGGGKDGYTF
TRBV10-3	TRBJ1-1	-	-	TGTGCCATCAGTGAGCCTAACGCCCGGGAAGCTTTCTTT	CAISEPNAREAFF
TRBV13	TRBJ1-2	TRBD1	many	TGTGCCAGCAGCACAAGACAGGGGGGAGATGGCTACACCTTC	CASSTRQGGDGYTF
TRBV28	TRBJ1-6	TRBD1	many	TGTGCCAGCAATCCTGACAGGGGATACGATTCACCCCTCCACTTT	CASNPDRGYDSPLHF
TRBV12-3/TRBV12-4	TRBJ1-2	-	many	TGTGCCAGCAATTTCGGGGGGGACTATGGCTACACCTTC	CASNFGGDYGYTF
TRBV6-1	TRBJ2-1	-	many	TGTGCCAGCAGTGAACTCATCGGGGGACACAATGAGCAGTTCTTC	CASSELIGGHNEQFF
TRBV5-4	TRBJ1-1	TRBD1	few	TGTGCCAGCAGCTTGGTGTCAGGGGGCGCTGAAGCTTTCTTT	CASSLVSGGAEAFF
TRBV19	TRBJ1-1	-	-	TGTGCCAGTAGTGCGCGGTCGAGCGGGGCTGAAGCTTTCTTT	CASSARSSGAEAFF
TRBV3-1	TRBJ1-2	-	many	TGTGCCAGCAGCCTCCCGGGCCTCACCGGCTATGGCTACACCTTC	CASSLPGLTGYGYTF
TRBV20-1	TRBJ2-4	TRBD1	many	TGCAGTGCTGACGGCGGGACAGGGGTGGCCAAAAACATTCAGTACTTC	CSADGGTGVAKNIQYF
TRBV12-3/TRBV12-4	TRBJ2-1	-	many	TGTGCCAGCAGGTCCACCGGGACACGTGCCTACAATGAGCAGTTCTTC	CASRSTGTRAYNEQFF
TRBV5-5	TRBJ2-5	-	-	TGTGCCAGCAGGTCACCGGGGTTAGACGAGACCCAGTACTTC	CASRSPGLDETQYF
TRBV2	TRBJ1-6	TRBD1	-	TGTGCCAGCAGTGAGAGGACAGGGCTCGCTCCTAATTCACCCCTCCACTTT	CASSERTGLAPNSPLHF
TRBV3-1	TRBJ2-3	TRBD2	many	TGTGCCAGCAGCCAAGCGCTGACTAGCGGGGGCGGGGGTACGCAGTATTTT	CASSQALTSGGGGTQYF
TRBV3-1	TRBJ2-7	-	few	TGTGCCAGCAGCACGACACCAAGCTCCTACGAGCAGTACTTC	CASSTTPSSYEQYF
TRBV18	TRBJ1-6	TRBD1	-	TGTGCCAGCTCACCGACCGGGACAGGGCACAATTCACCCCTCCACTTT	CASSPTGTGHNSPLHF
TRBV4-1	TRBJ2-2	TRBD2	few	TGCGCCAGCAGCCCCTTAGCGGGGGAGAACACCGGGGAGCTGTTTTTT	CASSPLAGENTGELFF
TRBV3-1	TRBJ1-6	TRBD1	-	TGTGCCAGCAGCCAGACGACAGGGATGGCCTATAATTCACCCCTCCACTTT	CASSQTTGMAYNSPLHF
TRBV5-5	TRBJ2-6	TRBD1	many	TGTGCCAGCAGCCCCAGAGCTACAGGGGATGGGGCCAACGTCCTGACTTTC	CASSPRATGDGANVLTF
TRBV7-7	TRBJ2-7	TRBD2	many	TGTGCCAGCAGCTCCTCAGCGGGGGGGGAGCAGTACTTC	CASSSSAGGEQYF
TRBV12-3/TRBV12-4	TRBJ2-7	-	many	TGTGCCAGCAGTACCCATCAGGGCTACGAGCAGTACTTC	CASSTHQGYEQYF